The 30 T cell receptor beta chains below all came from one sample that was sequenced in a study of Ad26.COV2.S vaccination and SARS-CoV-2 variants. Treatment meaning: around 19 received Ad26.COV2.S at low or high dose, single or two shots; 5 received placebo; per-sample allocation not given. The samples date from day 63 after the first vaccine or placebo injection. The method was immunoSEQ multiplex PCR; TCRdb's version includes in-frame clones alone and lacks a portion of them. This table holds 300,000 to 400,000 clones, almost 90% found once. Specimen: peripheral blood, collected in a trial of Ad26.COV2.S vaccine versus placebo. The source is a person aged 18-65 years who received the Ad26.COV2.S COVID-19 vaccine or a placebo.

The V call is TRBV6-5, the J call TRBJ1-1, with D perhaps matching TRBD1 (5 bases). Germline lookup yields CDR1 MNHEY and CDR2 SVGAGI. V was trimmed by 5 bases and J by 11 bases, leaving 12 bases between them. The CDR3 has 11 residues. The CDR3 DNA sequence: TGTGCCAGCAGTCACAGGAAGAGCGCTTTCTTT. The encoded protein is CASSHRKSAFF.

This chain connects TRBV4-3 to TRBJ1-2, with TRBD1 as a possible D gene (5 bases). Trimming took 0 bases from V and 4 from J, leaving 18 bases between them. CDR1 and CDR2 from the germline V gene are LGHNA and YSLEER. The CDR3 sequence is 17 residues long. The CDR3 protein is CASSQEAPGPLGYGYTF. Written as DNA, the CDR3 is TGCGCCAGCAGCCAAGAGGCTCCGGGACCCCTCGGCTATGGCTACACCTTC.

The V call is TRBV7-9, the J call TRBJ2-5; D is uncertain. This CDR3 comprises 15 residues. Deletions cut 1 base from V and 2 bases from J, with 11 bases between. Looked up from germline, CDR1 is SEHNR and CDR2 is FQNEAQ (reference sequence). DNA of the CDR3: TGTGCCAGCAGCTTAGGTGTTGGCGGACAAGAGACCCAGTACTTC. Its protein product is CASSLGVGGQETQYF.

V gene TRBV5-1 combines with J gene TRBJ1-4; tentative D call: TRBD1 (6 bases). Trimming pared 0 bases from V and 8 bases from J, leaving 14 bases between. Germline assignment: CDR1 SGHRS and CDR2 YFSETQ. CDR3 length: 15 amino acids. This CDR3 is CASSLAEGEGEKLFF. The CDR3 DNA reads TGCGCCAGCAGCTTGGCCGAGGGGGAAGGAGAAAAACTGTTTTTT.

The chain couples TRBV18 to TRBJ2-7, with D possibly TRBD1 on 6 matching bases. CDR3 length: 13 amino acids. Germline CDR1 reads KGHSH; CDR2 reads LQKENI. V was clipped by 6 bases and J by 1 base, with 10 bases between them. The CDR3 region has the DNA TGTGCCAGCTCGAACAGGGCATCCTACGAGCAGTACTTC. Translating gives CASSNRASYEQYF.

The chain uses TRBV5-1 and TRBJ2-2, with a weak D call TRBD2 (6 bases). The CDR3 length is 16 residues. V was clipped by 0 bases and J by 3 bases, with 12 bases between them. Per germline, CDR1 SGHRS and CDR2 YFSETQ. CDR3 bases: TGCGCCAGCAGCTTGGATCGGAGGGTCGACACCGGGGAGCTGTTTTTT. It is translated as CASSLDRRVDTGELFF.

Written as DNA, the CDR3 is TGTGCCAGCAGCCCAGGGACAGACTATGGCTACACCTTC. Translated, it gives CASSPGTDYGYTF. The rearrangement joins TRBV27 to TRBJ1-2, with TRBD1 matching 7 bases. The CDR3 totals 13 residues. V was pared by 6 bases and J by 3 bases, with 4 bases of the junction left unmatched. Germline loops: CDR1 MNHEY, CDR2 SMNVEV (reference sequence).

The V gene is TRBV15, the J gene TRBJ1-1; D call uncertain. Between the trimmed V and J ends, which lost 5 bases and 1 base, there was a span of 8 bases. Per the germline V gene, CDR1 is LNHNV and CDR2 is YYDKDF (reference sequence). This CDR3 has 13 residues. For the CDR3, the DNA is TGTGCCACCAGCGACCTAAAGAACACTGAAGCTTTCTTT. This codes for CATSDLKNTEAFF.

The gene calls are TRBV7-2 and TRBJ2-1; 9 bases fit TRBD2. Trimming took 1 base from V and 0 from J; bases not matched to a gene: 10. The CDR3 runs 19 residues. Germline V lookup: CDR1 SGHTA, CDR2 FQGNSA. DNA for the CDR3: TGTGCCAGCAGCTTAGTTTCTAGCGGGGTCCAAAGCTCCTACAATGAGCAGTTCTTC. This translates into CASSLVSSGVQSSYNEQFF.

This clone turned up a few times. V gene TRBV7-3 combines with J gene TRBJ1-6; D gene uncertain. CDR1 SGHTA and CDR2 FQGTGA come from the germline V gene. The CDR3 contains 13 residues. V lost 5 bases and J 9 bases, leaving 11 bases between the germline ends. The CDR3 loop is CASSTIESSPLHF. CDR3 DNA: TGTGCCAGCAGCACTATTGAGAGTTCACCCCTCCACTTT.

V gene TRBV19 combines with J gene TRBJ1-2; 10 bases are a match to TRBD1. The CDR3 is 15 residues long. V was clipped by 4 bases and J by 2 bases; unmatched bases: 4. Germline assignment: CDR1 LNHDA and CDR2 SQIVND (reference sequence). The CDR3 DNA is TGTGCCAGTAGTACCCGGGACAGGGGAAACTATGGCTACACCTTC. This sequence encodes CASSTRDRGNYGYTF.

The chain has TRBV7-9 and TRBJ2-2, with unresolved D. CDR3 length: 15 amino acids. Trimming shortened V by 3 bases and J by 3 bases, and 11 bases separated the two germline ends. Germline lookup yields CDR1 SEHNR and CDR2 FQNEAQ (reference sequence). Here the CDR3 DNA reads TGTGCCAGCAGCTTGTTTGCTGGGCACACCGGGGAGCTGTTTTTT. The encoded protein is CASSLFAGHTGELFF. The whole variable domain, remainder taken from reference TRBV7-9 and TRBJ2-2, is DTGVSQNPRHKITKRGQNVTFRCDPISEHNRLYWYRQTLGQGPEFLTYFQNEAQLEKSRLLSDRFSAERPKGSFSTLEIQRTEQGDSAMYLCASSLFAGHTGELFFGEGSRLTVL.

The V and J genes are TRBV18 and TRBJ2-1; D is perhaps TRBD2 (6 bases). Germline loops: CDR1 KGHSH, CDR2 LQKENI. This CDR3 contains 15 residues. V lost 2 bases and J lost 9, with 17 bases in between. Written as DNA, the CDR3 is TGTGCCAGCTCACCAAGGGCTAGCGCGACCGGTGAGCAGTTCTTC. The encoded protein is CASSPRASATGEQFF.

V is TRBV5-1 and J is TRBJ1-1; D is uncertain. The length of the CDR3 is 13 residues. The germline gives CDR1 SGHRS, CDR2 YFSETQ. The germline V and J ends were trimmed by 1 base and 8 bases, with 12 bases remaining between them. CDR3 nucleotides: TGCGCCAGCAGCTTGCCCAGACAAGCCGAAGCTTTCTTT. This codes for CASSLPRQAEAFF.

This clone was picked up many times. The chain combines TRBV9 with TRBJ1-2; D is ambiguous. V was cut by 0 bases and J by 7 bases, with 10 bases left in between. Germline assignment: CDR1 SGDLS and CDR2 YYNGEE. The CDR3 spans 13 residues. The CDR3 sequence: CASSVVTLGGYTF. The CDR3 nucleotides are TGTGCCAGCAGCGTAGTGACTCTGGGTGGCTACACCTTC.

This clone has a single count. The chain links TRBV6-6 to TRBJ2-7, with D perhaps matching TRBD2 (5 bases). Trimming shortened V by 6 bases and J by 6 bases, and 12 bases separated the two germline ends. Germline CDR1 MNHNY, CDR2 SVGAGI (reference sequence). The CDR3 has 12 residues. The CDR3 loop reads CASSSGLAEQYF. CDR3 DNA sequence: TGTGCCAGCAGCTCCGGACTTGCCGAGCAGTACTTC.

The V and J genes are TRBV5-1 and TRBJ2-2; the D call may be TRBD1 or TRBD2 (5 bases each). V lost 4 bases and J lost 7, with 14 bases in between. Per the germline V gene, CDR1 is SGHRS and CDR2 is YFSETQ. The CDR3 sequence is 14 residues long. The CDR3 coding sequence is TGCGCCAGCAGCCGTCGGGACGGAGGCGGGGAGCTGTTTTTT. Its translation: CASSRRDGGGELFF.

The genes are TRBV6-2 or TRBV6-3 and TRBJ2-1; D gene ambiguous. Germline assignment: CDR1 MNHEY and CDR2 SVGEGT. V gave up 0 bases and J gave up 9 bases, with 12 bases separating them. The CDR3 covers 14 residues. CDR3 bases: TGTGCCAGCAGTTACTCGTTAGTTGACCGTGAGCAGTTCTTC. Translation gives CASSYSLVDREQFF.

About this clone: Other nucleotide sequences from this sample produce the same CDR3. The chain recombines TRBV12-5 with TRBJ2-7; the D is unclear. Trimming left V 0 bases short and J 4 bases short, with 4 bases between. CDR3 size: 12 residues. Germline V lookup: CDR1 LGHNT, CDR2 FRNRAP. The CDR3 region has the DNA TGTGCTAGTGGTTTGGTAGGGTACGAGCAGTACTTC. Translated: CASGLVGYEQYF.

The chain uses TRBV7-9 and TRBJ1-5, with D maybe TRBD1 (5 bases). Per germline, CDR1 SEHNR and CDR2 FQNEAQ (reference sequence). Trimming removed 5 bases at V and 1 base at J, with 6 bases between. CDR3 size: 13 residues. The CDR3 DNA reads TGTGCCAGCAGCCGGGACAGCAATCAGCCCCAGCATTTT. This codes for CASSRDSNQPQHF.

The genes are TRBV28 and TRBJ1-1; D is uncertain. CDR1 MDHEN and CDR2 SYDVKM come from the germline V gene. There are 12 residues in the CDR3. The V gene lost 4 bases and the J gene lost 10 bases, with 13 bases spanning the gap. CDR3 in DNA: TGTGCCAGCAGTTGGGGATTGATGGGAGCTTTCTTT. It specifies CASSWGLMGAFF.

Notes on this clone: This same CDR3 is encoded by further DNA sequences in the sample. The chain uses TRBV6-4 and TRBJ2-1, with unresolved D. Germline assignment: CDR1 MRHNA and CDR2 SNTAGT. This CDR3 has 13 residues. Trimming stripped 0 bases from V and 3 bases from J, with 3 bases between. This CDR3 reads CASSDSSYNEQFF. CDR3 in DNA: TGTGCCAGCAGTGACTCTAGCTACAATGAGCAGTTCTTC.

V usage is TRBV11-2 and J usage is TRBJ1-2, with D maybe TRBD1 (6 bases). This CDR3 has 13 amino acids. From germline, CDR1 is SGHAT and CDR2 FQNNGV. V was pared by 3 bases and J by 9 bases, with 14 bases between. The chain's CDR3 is CASSFQTGSSYTF. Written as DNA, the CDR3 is TGTGCCAGCAGCTTCCAAACAGGGTCGAGCTACACCTTC.

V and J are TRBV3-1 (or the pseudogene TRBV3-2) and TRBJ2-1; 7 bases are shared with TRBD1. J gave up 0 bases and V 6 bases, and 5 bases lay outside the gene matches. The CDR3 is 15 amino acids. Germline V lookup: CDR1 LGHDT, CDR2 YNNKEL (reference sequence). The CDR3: CASSHRGRSYNEQFF. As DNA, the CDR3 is TGTGCCAGCAGTCACAGGGGTCGCTCCTACAATGAGCAGTTCTTC.

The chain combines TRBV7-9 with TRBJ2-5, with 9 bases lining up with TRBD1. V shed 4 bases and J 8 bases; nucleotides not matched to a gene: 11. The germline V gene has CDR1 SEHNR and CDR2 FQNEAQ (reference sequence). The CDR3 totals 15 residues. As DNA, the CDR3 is TGTGCCAGCAGCTCGGAGGGGGGACAGGGTAAAACCCAGTACTTC. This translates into CASSSEGGQGKTQYF.

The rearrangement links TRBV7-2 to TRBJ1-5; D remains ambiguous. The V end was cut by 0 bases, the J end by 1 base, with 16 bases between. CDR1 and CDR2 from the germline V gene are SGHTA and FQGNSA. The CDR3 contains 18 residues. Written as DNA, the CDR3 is TGTGCCAGCAGCTTAGCCTCCGCCTCATCGGACAGCAATCAGCCCCAGCATTTT. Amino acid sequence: CASSLASASSDSNQPQHF.

The CDR3 DNA sequence: TGTGCCAGCAGTTACGGGTGGTTCGCAACTAATGAAAAACTGTTTTTT. As protein: CASSYGWFATNEKLFF. This rearrangement joins TRBV6-2 or TRBV6-3 to TRBJ1-4, with unresolved D. The V end lost 2 bases, the J end lost 0 bases, and 10 bases lay between the germline ends. The V gene's germline CDR1 is MNHEY and CDR2 SVGEGT. The CDR3 runs to 16 residues.

CDR3 in DNA: TGTGCCAGTCGGAGGGCAGGGGTCGAGGAGCTGTTTTTT. It encodes CASRRAGVEELFF. The chain employs TRBV19 and TRBJ2-2, with D perhaps given as TRBD1 or TRBD2 (6 bases each). In germline, CDR1 is LNHDA, CDR2 SQIVND (reference sequence). The CDR3 is 13 residues long. With 8 bases removed from V and 10 bases from J, the gap between germline ends came to 17 bases.

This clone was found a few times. Here the CDR3 reads CASRHGQGITEAFF. In DNA, the CDR3 is TGTGCCAGCAGGCATGGTCAGGGAATCACTGAAGCTTTCTTT. The V and J genes are TRBV3-1 (or the pseudogene TRBV3-2) and TRBJ1-1; D is perhaps TRBD1 (5 bases). The germline gives CDR1 LGHDT, CDR2 YNNKEL (reference sequence). The V end was cut by 6 bases, the J end by 4 bases, with 15 bases between. CDR3 length: 14 residues.

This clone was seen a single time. The CDR3 bases are TGTGCCAGCAGCTTAGGATATACGTCAGCTAACTATGGCTACACCTTC. This translates into CASSLGYTSANYGYTF. V gene TRBV11-3 combines with J gene TRBJ1-2; no reliable D call. The germline V gene has CDR1 SGHNT and CDR2 YENEEA. Trimming took 1 base from V and 0 from J, leaving 12 bases between them. This CDR3 has 16 amino acids.